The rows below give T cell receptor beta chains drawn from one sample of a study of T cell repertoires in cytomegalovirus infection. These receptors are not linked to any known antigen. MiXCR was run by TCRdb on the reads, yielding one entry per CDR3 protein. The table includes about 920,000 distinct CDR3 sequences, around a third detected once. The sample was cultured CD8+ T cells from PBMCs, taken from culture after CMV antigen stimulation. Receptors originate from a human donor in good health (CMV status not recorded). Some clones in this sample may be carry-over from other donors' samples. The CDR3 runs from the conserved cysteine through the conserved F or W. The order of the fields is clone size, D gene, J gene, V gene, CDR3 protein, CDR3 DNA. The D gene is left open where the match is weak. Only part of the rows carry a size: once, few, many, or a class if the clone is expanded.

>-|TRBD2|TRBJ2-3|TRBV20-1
CSARDDTSGYTDTQYF
TGCAGTGCTAGAGATGACACTAGCGGTTACACAGATACGCAGTATTTT
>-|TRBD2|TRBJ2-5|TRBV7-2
CASSLVSGGVETQYF
TGTGCCAGCAGCTTAGTTAGCGGGGGGGTTGAGACCCAGTACTTC
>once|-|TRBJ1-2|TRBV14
CASSPRGKGLIGGYTF
TGTGCCAGCAGCCCCCGTGGCAAGGGATTGATAGGAGGCTACACCTTC
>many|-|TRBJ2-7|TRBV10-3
CAIKGELVGDREQYF
TGTGCCATCAAGGGAGAACTAGTGGGGGATCGGGAGCAGTACTTC
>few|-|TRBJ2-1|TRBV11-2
CASSPKPLNEQFF
TGTGCCAGCAGCCCCAAGCCTCTGAATGAGCAGTTCTTC
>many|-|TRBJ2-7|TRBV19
CASSMGRGSYEQYF
TGTGCCAGTAGTATGGGAAGGGGATCCTACGAGCAGTACTTC
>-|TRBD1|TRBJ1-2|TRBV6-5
CATTRRDSYGYTF
TGTGCCACCACCCGCCGGGACAGCTATGGCTACACCTTC
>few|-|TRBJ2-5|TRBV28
CASMAQNQETQYF
TGTGCCAGCATGGCACAGAACCAAGAGACCCAGTACTTC
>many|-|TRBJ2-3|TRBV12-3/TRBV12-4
CASSLGFYTDTQYF
TGTGCCAGCAGTTTAGGTTTCTACACAGATACGCAGTATTTT
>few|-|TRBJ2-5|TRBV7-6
CASSGGTARETQYF
TGTGCCAGCAGCGGAGGGACAGCGAGGGAGACCCAGTACTTC
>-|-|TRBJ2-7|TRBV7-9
CASSSPLTEIYEQYF
TGTGCCAGCAGCTCTCCCCTTACAGAAATCTACGAGCAGTACTTC
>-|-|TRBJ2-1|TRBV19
CASSMGRIGSYNEQFF
TGTGCCAGTAGTATGGGGCGGATCGGCTCCTACAATGAGCAGTTCTTC
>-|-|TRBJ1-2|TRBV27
CASSLSWGGGYTF
TGTGCCAGCAGCTTATCGTGGGGAGGGGGCTACACCTTC
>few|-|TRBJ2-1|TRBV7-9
CASSLALSVSYNEQFF
TGTGCCAGCAGCTTAGCGCTTTCGGTATCCTACAATGAGCAGTTCTTC
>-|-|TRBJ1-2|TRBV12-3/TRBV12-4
CASSIRATVGYGYTF
TGTGCCAGCAGTATCCGGGCTACGGTTGGTTATGGCTACACCTTC
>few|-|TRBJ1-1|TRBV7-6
CASSANQDEAFF
TGTGCCAGCAGCGCTAATCAAGATGAAGCTTTCTTT
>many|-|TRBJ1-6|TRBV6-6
CASTLSSYNSPLHF
TGTGCCAGCACATTAAGCTCCTATAATTCACCCCTCCACTTT